This T cell receptor (beta chain) was captured in a study of T cell responses to AZD1222 COVID-19 vaccine. Trimming took 2 bases from V and 5 from J, leaving 13 bases between them. CDR3 length equals 15 residues. Germline CDR1 reads MDHEN; CDR2 reads SYDVKM. Generated by immunoSEQ multiplex PCR, the TCRdb table keeps only in-frame clones and is missing some. The table shows around 130,000 clones, with 85% to 90% occurring only once. This specimen was peripheral blood, taken on day 0 of AZD1222 vaccination. This TCR derives from an adult in good health. The chain links TRBV28 to TRBJ2-1; D not resolved. CDR3 amino acids: CASSLRVPIDNEQFF. DNA of the CDR3: TGTGCCAGCAGTTTACGCGTCCCCATAGACAATGAGCAGTTCTTC. The variable domain in full, completed from reference TRBV28 and TRBJ2-1, reads DVKVTQSSRYLVKRTGEKVFLECVQDMDHENMFWYRQDPGLGLRLIYFSYDVKMKEKGDIPEGYSVSREKKERFSLILESASTNQTSMYLCASSLRVPIDNEQFFGPGTRLTVL.